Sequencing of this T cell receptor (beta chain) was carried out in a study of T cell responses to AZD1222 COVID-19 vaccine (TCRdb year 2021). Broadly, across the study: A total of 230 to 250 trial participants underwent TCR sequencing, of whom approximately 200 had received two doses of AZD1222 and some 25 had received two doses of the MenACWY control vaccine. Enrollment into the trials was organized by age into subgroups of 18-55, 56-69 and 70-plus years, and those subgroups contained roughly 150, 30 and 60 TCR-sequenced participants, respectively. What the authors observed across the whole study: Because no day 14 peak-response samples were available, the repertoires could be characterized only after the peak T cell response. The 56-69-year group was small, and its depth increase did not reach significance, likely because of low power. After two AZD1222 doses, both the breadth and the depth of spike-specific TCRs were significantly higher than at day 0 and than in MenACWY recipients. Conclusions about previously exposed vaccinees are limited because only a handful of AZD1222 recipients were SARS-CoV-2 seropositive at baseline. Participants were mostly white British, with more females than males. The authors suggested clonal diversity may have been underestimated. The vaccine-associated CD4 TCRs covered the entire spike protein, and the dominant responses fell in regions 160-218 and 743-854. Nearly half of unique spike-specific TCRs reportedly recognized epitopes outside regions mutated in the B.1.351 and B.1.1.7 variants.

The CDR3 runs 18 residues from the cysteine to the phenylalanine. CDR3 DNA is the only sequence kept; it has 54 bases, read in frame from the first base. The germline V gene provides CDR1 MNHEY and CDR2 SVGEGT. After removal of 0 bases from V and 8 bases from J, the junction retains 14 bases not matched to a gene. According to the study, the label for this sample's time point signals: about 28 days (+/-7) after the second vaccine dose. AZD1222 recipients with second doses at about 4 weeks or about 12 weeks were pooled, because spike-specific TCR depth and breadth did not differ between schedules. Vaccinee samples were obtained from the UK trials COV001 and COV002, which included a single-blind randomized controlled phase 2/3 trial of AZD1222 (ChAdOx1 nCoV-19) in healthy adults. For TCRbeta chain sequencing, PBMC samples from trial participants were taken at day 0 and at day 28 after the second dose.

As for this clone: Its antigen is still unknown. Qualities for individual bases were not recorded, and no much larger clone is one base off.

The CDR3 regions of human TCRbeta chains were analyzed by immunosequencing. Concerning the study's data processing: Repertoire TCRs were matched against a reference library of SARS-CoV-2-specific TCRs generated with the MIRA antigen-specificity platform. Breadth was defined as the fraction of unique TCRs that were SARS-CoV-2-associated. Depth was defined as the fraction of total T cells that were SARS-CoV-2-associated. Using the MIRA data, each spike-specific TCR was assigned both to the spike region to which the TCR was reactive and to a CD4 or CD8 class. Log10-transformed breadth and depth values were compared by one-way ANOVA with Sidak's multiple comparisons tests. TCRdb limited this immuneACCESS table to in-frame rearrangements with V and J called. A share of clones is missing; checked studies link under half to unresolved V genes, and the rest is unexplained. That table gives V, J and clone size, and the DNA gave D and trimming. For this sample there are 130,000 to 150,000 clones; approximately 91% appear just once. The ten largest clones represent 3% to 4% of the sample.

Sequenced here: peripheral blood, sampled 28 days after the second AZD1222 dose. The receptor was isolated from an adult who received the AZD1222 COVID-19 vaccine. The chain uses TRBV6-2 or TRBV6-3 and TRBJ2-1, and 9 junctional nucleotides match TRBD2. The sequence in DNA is TGTGCCAGCAGTTACTCGAAGGCGAGGCTAGCGGGGAGCGATGAGCAGTTCTTC. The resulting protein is CASSYSKARLAGSDEQFF.